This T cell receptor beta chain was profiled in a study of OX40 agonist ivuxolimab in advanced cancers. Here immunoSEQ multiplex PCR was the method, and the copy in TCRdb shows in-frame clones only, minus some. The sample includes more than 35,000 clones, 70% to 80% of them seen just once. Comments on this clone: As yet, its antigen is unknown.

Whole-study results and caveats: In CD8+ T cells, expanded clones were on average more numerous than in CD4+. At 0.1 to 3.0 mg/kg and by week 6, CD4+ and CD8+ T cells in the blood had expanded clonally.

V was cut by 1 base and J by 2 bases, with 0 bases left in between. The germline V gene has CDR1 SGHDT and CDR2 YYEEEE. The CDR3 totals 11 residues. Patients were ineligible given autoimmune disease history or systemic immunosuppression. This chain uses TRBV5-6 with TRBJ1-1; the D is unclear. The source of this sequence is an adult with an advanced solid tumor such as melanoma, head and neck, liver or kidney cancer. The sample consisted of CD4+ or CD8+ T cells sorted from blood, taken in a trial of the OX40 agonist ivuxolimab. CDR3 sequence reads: CASSLNTEAFF. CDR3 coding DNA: TGTGCCAGCAGCTTGAACACTGAAGCTTTCTTT. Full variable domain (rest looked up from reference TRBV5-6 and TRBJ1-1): DAGVTQSPTHLIKTRGQQVTLRCSPKSGHDTVSWYQQALGQGPQFIFQYYEEEERQRGNFPDRFSGHQFPNYSSELNVNALLLGDSALYLCASSLNTEAFFGQGTRLTVV.